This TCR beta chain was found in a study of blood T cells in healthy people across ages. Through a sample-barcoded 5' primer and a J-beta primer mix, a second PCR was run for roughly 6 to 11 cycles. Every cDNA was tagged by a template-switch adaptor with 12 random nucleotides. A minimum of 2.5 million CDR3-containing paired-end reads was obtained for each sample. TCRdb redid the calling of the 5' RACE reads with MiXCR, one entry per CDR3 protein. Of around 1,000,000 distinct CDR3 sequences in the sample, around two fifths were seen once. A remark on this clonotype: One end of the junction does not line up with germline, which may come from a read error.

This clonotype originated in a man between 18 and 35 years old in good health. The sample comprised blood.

CDR3 amino acids: CASSLWRDMQYF. CDR3 nucleotides: TGTGCCAGCAGTTTATGGCGAGATATGCAGTATTTT. The chain links TRBV12-3 or TRBV12-4 to TRBJ2-3; no clear D gene. The CDR3 is 12 amino acids.